This T cell receptor (beta chain) was obtained from a study of Ad26.COV2.S vaccination and SARS-CoV-2 variants (dated by TCRdb to about 2021). As for the study more broadly: Donors in the vaccine arm were drawn from COV1001, a phase I-IIa trial of Ad26.COV2.S in healthy adults that was multicentre, randomized, double-blind and placebo-controlled. A total of approximately 30 samples were included in the TCR-sequenced set, comprising roughly 19 Ad26.COV2.S vaccine recipients, 5 placebo recipients and 8 SARS-CoV-2 convalescent individuals. Investigators did not know the trial group allocation while performing experiments and assessing outcomes. Ad26.COV2.S was administered intramuscularly at 5 x 10^10 or 1 x 10^11 viral particles, either as a single shot or as two shots given 56 days apart. TCRbeta repertoire sequencing served as the tool for gauging how specific and how broad the SARS-CoV-2-reactive T cell receptors were following Ad26.COV2.S vaccination. Trial participants were randomized into five groups of five: low-dose or high-dose Ad26.COV2.S given once or twice, or placebo on both occasions. The full study reports these points: It was noted by the authors that total T cell responses may have been underestimated by the TCR breadth and depth analyses. The study was not powered to compare responses between vaccine doses or regimens. Non-spike TCR breadth was comparable between vaccine and placebo recipients, consistent with the vaccine containing only spike. After vaccination, spike-specific CD8+ and CD4+ T cell responses were reported to show substantial breadth. Ad26.COV2.S recipients had higher spike-specific TCR breadth than placebo recipients (P = 0.0014).

V lost 9 bases and J lost 5 bases; the stretch between them is 13 bases long. The germline V gene (reference sequence) sets CDR1 to SEHNR and CDR2 to FQNEAQ. The CDR3 has 13 amino acids, counting the end cysteine and phenylalanine. The read is trimmed to its CDR3 DNA, 39 bases read in frame from base 1. In the case of this clone: What this receptor recognizes is not known. The input lacks base qualities; no much larger clone sits a single base away.

TCRbeta CDR3 regions were sequenced with the immunoSEQ Assay. After extraction, genomic DNA underwent amplification by bias-controlled multiplex PCR, followed by high-throughput sequencing. The authors processed their data as follows. To quantify the absolute abundance of every unique TCRbeta CDR3 region, sequences were collapsed and filtered. T cell fraction was estimated by normalization of TCRbeta template counts to usable DNA, with usable DNA being measured through amplification of reference genes present in all nucleated cells. Repertoire TCRs were annotated as SARS-CoV-2-specific when V gene, CDR3 amino acid sequence and J gene were exactly matched to a known reactive TCR set. The reference SARS-CoV-2 TCR set was derived from MIRA and filtered for enrichment in COVID-19-positive ImmuneCODE repertoires, a step that removed public or cross-reactive TCRs. Drawing on the MIRA antigens, annotated TCRs were analysed further at the level of specific ORF or position within ORF. Breadth was defined as annotated unique rearrangements over total unique productive rearrangements; depth was the summed frequency of those rearrangements. TCR breadth was compared between groups using two-sided Wilcoxon rank-sum tests. What TCRdb holds here is the immuneACCESS table cut down to in-frame rearrangements. Part of the clones is not present; checked against another copy, under half of the missing clones reflect an unresolved V gene, and the others are unexplained. That table furnishes V, J and clone size, whereas the DNA furnished D and trimming. For this sample there are 400,000 to 500,000 clones; 85% to 90% appear just once. The top ten clonotypes cover 2% to 3% of the sample.

The meaning of the sample's treatment or condition label: some 20 received Ad26.COV2.S at low or high dose, single or two shots; 5 received placebo; per-sample allocation not given. Repertoires of vaccine and placebo recipients were sequenced from samples taken on day 63 after the first injection. Cohort 1b enrolled 20 to 30 adults aged 18-55 years at a single site in Boston, USA, between 29 July and 7 August 2020. Ad26.COV2.S consisted of a replication-incompetent adenovirus type 26 vector by which a prefusion-stabilized SARS-CoV-2 spike protein from the original Wuhan strain was expressed. Sequences were derived from peripheral blood, sampled in a trial of Ad26.COV2.S vaccine versus placebo. This sequence was found in a person between 18 and 60 years old who received the Ad26.COV2.S COVID-19 vaccine or a placebo. The V and J segments used are TRBV7-9 and TRBJ2-2; the D gene cannot be named for sure. In nucleotide form, the sequence is TGTGCCAGTATTCTTATGGGAACCGGGGAGCTGTTTTTT. Protein translation: CASILMGTGELFF. Where the CDR3 stops, the reference TRBV7-9 and TRBJ2-2 genes take over; the full variable domain is DTGVSQNPRHKITKRGQNVTFRCDPISEHNRLYWYRQTLGQGPEFLTYFQNEAQLEKSRLLSDRFSAERPKGSFSTLEIQRTEQGDSAMYLCASILMGTGELFFGEGSRLTVL.